This T cell receptor beta chain appears in the sequencing data of a study of T cells after yellow fever vaccination. Each CDR3 protein gets one entry after TCRdb re-called the 5' RACE reads with MiXCR. The table shows about 120,000 distinct CDR3 sequences, with roughly 10% occurring only once. The V gene's germline CDR1 is SGHVS and CDR2 FNYEAQ. Trimming took off 5 bases at V and 6 bases at J, with 19 bases between the two ends. This CDR3 comprises 15 residues. This sequence was found in a man aged 18 to 30 who received the YFV17D yellow fever vaccine. J is TRBJ1-2 and V is TRBV7-6; D ambiguous. This sample comprised CD8+ T cells sorted from PBMCs, obtained on the day of the yellow fever booster vaccination. The chain's CDR3 is CASSPAMRSSDGYTF. CDR3 bases: TGTGCCAGCAGCCCAGCTATGAGGTCGTCGGATGGCTACACCTTC.